This T cell receptor beta chain was recorded in a study of blood T cell repertoires in COVID-19. The CDR3 spans 13 residues. Germline V gene lookup returns CDR1 WNHNN and CDR2 SYGVQD (reference sequence). V was trimmed by 11 bases and J by 3 bases, leaving 17 bases between them. Clones were read by immunoSEQ multiplex PCR, and TCRdb kept only the in-frame ones, dropping some. Of 200,000 to 250,000 clones listed, nearly 90% were seen once; the top ten hold about 15%. A few counts support this clone. The sample comprised PBMCs or T cells enriched from blood (not recorded which). The receptor's source is a young man who had been exposed to COVID-19. V gene TRBV10-1 combines with J gene TRBJ2-7, with D unresolved. This CDR3 reads CAPDRGVRYEQYF. The DNA for the CDR3 is TGCGCCCCCGATAGAGGAGTCCGCTACGAGCAGTACTTC.